A selection of T cell receptor beta chains follows, all from one sample in a study of blood T cell repertoires in COVID-19. Assay used: immunoSEQ multiplex PCR; TCRdb lists only in-frame clones, some missing. This table holds approximately 300,000 clones, under 90% found once. The material sequenced was PBMCs or T cells enriched from blood (not recorded which). These receptor sequences come from a woman under 40 who had recovered from COVID-19. CDR3s include the opening cysteine and the closing phenylalanine or tryptophan. Each record gives: J gene, D gene, clone size, V gene, CDR3 DNA, CDR3 protein. D genes are given only for firm matches. Only part of the rows carry a size: once, few, many, or a class if the clone is expanded.

>TRBJ2-2|NA|NA|TRBV27
TGTGCCAGCAGTTTCAAGAGGGATGGCACCGGGGAGCTGTTTTTT
CASSFKRDGTGELFF
>TRBJ2-3|TRBD2|once|TRBV10-3
TGTGCCATCAGGGCCCAACTAGCGGGAGTTTCGGATACGCAGTATTTT
CAIRAQLAGVSDTQYF
>TRBJ1-5|TRBD1|NA|TRBV7-9
TGTGCCAGCAGCTCTGACAGGGGGCAGCCCCAGCATTTT
CASSSDRGQPQHF
>TRBJ2-1|NA|NA|TRBV20-1
TGCAGTGCTACGGTCTACAATGAGCAGTTCTTC
CSATVYNEQFF
>TRBJ2-3|NA|NA|TRBV19
TGTGCCAGTTCCTATACCCTAGCGATAAGAATTACAGATATGCAGTATTTT
CASSYTLAIRITDMQYF
>TRBJ2-7|TRBD1|NA|TRBV15
TGTGCCACCAGCAGGCAAAGGACAGGGGGCATTTACGAGCAGTACTTC
CATSRQRTGGIYEQYF
>TRBJ2-7|TRBD1|NA|TRBV11-2
TGTGCCAGCAGCTTAGGACAGGGTTGGGTCTACGAGCAGTACTTC
CASSLGQGWVYEQYF
>TRBJ1-3|NA|once|TRBV30
TGTGCCTGGAGCCCGGGAGGAAACACCATATATTTT
CAWSPGGNTIYF
>TRBJ1-3|NA|NA|TRBV28
TGTGCCAGCAGTCTACGACTATCTGGGACTGCCTCTGGAAACACCATATATTTT
CASSLRLSGTASGNTIYF
>TRBJ1-1|NA|NA|TRBV5-1
TGCGCCAGCAGCTTGGGAGACGGGATGAACACTGAAGCTTTCTTT
CASSLGDGMNTEAFF
>TRBJ1-6|NA|NA|TRBV5-1
TGCGCCAGCAGCTTGGATGGGCATAATAATTCACCCCTCCACTTT
CASSLDGHNNSPLHF
>TRBJ1-2|NA|NA|TRBV27
TGTGCCAGCAGTTCTCCGGATCAGGGGACCTATGGCTACACCTTC
CASSSPDQGTYGYTF
>TRBJ2-7|NA|NA|TRBV19
TGTGCCAGTAGTATATGGGGGGAGGACGAGCAGTACTTC
CASSIWGEDEQYF
>TRBJ2-1|TRBD1|NA|TRBV7-2
TGTGCCAGCAGCTCCCGGACAGGGGAGGTCAATGAGCAGTTCTTC
CASSSRTGEVNEQFF
>TRBJ2-5|NA|NA|TRBV28
TGTGCCAGCAATTTGGGGGGGCGCGAGACCCAGTACTTC
CASNLGGRETQYF
>TRBJ2-7|TRBD2|NA|TRBV3-1/TRBV3-2
TGTGCCAGCAGCTCTAGCGGGAGGGGAACCTACGAGCAGTACTTC
CASSSSGRGTYEQYF
>TRBJ2-7|NA|once|TRBV4-1
TGCGCCAGCAGCCAAGCCTTTGGGTTCGCAAGGAGCTCCTACGAGCAGTACTTC
CASSQAFGFARSSYEQYF
>TRBJ1-3|NA|NA|TRBV5-1
TGCGCCAGCAGCCGTTCAGGAGCTGTTCGGGGAACTGGAAACACCATATATTTT
CASSRSGAVRGTGNTIYF
>TRBJ1-5|TRBD1|NA|TRBV5-1
TGCGCCAGCAGCCAGGACAGGGGACAGCCCCAGCATTTT
CASSQDRGQPQHF
>TRBJ2-3|NA|NA|TRBV11-1
TGTGCCAGCAGCTTGGCCGGGACTCTAACAGATACGCAGTATTTT
CASSLAGTLTDTQYF